Below are 3 T cell receptor beta chains sequenced from a single sample in a study of blood T cell repertoires in COVID-19. Sequenced by immunoSEQ multiplex PCR; TCRdb stores in-frame clones only, minus some. This table holds 210,000 or so clones, 83% found once. Sequenced: peripheral blood. Receptors were obtained from a woman aged 25 to 39 with COVID-19, enrolled during active disease.

This clone was observed once. CDR3 residues: CASSYRSPPSYEQYF. The CDR3 DNA follows: TGTGCCAGCAGTTACCGGAGCCCTCCCTCCTACGAGCAGTACTTC. The chain carries TRBV6-2 or TRBV6-3 and TRBJ2-7; D ambiguous. The CDR3 extends over 15 amino acids. CDR1 and CDR2 (germline): MNHEY, SVGEGT. V shed 2 bases and J shed 0 bases, with 11 bases lying between them.

The rearrangement links TRBV6-2 or TRBV6-3 to TRBJ2-5, with 9 bases aligning to TRBD2. From germline, CDR1 is MNHEY and CDR2 SVGEGT. V shed 0 bases and J 0 bases; nucleotides not matched to a gene: 8. The CDR3 totals 18 residues. The CDR3 sequence: CASSYSSVSGGNQETQYF. The CDR3 DNA sequence: TGTGCCAGCAGTTACTCGTCTGTGAGCGGGGGGAACCAAGAGACCCAGTACTTC.

V and J are TRBV5-4 and TRBJ2-5; no definite D call. Germline V CDR1 and CDR2: SGHNT, YYREEE (reference sequence). V lost 5 bases to trimming and J lost 2 bases, with 10 bases between them. This CDR3 region has 13 residues. Here the CDR3 reads CASRGWAQETQYF. CDR3 in DNA: TGTGCCAGCAGAGGTTGGGCTCAAGAGACCCAGTACTTC.